These 26 T cell receptor beta chains were sequenced from one sample in a study of lung T cells in sarcoidosis with Löfgren's syndrome. TCRdb fed the reads into MiXCR, producing one record per CDR3 protein. The table includes 60,000 or so distinct CDR3 sequences, around 20% detected once. The sequenced material came from CD4+ T cells from PBMCs. These receptors came from a human donor with sarcoidosis (Löfgren's syndrome or another form), or a control subject (not recorded which).

This clonotype was counted many times. The genes are TRBV4-3 and TRBJ2-1, with D unresolved. Germline V gives CDR1 LGHNA, CDR2 YSLEER. The CDR3 loop spans 12 amino acids. V gave up 1 base and J gave up 12 bases, with 10 bases separating them. CDR3 sequence: CASSQASSPQFF. DNA of the CDR3: TGCGCCAGCAGCCAAGCTTCATCTCCGCAGTTCTTC.

At least ten counts were recorded for this clonotype. V gene TRBV6-6 combines with J gene TRBJ2-3; D is possibly TRBD2 (5 bases). CDR1 MNHNY and CDR2 SVGAGI come from the germline V gene (reference sequence). This CDR3 comprises 15 residues. Trimming left V 0 bases short and J 2 bases short, with 9 bases between. Here the CDR3 DNA reads TGTGCCAGCAGTTACTCGACTATGTTCACAGATACGCAGTATTTT. As protein: CASSYSTMFTDTQYF.

This chain uses TRBV29-1 with TRBJ2-7; TRBD1 matches 8 bases. This CDR3 region has 12 residues. V trimming: 6 bases; J trimming: 2 bases; junction bases outside the gene matches: 3. Germline V lookup: CDR1 SQVTM, CDR2 ANQGSEA. CDR3 coding DNA: TGCAGCGTCCGGGACAGGACCTACGAGCAGTACTTC. Its translation is CSVRDRTYEQYF.

This clonotype was detected only a few times. It may be a read error: a sequence one base away is much more abundant. CDR3 in DNA: TGTGCCGGCAGCTTACTACAGCGTTTCACTGAAGCTTTCTTT. Its translation: CAGSLLQRFTEAFF. The chain joins TRBV7-2 to TRBJ1-1; D gene uncertain. The CDR3 extends over 14 amino acids. CDR1 SGHTA and CDR2 FQGNSA come from the germline V gene.

This clonotype was observed many times. The rearrangement links TRBV6-1 to TRBJ2-1, with D possibly matching TRBD1 (5 bases). CDR3 length: 16 amino acids. Deletions cut 5 bases from V and 4 bases from J, with 18 bases between. Germline CDR1 reads MNHNS; CDR2 reads SASEGT. In nucleotides, the CDR3 is TGTGCCAGCAGTCTCACGACAGATTTCATTTACAATGAGCAGTTCTTC. This gives the protein CASSLTTDFIYNEQFF.

This clonotype was seen many times. The V call is TRBV7-6, the J call TRBJ2-3; D is uncertain. Germline V gene lookup returns CDR1 SGHVS and CDR2 FNYEAQ. Trimming pared 5 bases from V and 2 bases from J, leaving 14 bases between. CDR3 length: 15 amino acids. In DNA form, the CDR3 reads TGTGCCAGCAGCCTGTCCATCGTAAACACAGATACGCAGTATTTT. Translated: CASSLSIVNTDTQYF.

To note about this clonotype: A junction boundary mismatches the germline segment, possibly from a read error. The V gene is TRBV27, the J gene TRBJ1-2, with D possibly matching TRBD1 (6 bases). The length of the CDR3 is 14 residues. Germline CDR1 and CDR2: MNHEY and SMNVEV (reference sequence). This CDR3 is CASSLSDSAYGYTF. The CDR3 DNA sequence: TGTGCCAGCAGTTTATCGGACAGCGCCTATGGCTACACGTTC.

In DNA, the CDR3 is TGTGCCAGCAAAAGGCAGGGGAACACTGAAGCTTTCTTT. Translated: CASKRQGNTEAFF. The chain links TRBV6-5 to TRBJ1-1, with a tentative D call TRBD1 (5 bases). The CDR3 extends over 13 amino acids. Germline values: CDR1 MNHEY, CDR2 SVGAGI. Trimming removed 7 bases at V and 1 base at J, with 10 bases between.

Turning to this clonotype: Since a much larger clone is just one base distant, this may be a read error. The J gene is TRBJ2-3, the V gene TRBV20-1, with unresolved D. Matching the DNA end better, TRBJ1-5 makes the J call doubtful. The germline gives CDR1 DFQATT, CDR2 SNEGSKA (reference sequence). This CDR3 contains 12 residues. The chain's CDR3 is CSARRSTDTQHF. The CDR3 nucleotides are TGCAGTGCGCGCAGGAGCACAGATACGCAGCATTTT.

This clonotype was observed at least ten times. The J gene is TRBJ2-3, the V gene TRBV2, with D tentatively TRBD1 (6 bases). Trimming shortened V by 7 bases and J by 0 bases, and 14 bases separated the two germline ends. The CDR3 spans 15 residues. Germline assignment: CDR1 SNHLY and CDR2 FYNNEI. CDR3 nucleotide sequence: TGTGCCAGCACTTTTGGACAGTCTAGCACAGATACGCAGTATTTT. Residues: CASTFGQSSTDTQYF. The variable domain in full, completed from reference TRBV2 and TRBJ2-3, reads EPEVTQTPSHQVTQMGQEVILRCVPISNHLYFYWYRQILGQKVEFLVSFYNNEISEKSEIFDDQFSVERPDGSNFTLKIRSTKLEDSAMYFCASTFGQSSTDTQYFGPGTRLTVL.

This chain connects TRBV18 to TRBJ2-5; TRBD2 matches 8 bases. The germline V gene encodes CDR1 KGHSH and CDR2 LQKENI. The CDR3 is 14 amino acids. V lost 3 bases to trimming and J lost 0 bases; unmatched junction nucleotides: 0. This CDR3 reads CASSPGLDQETQYF. CDR3 in DNA: TGTGCCAGCTCACCGGGACTAGACCAAGAGACCCAGTACTTC.

For this clonotype: A much larger clone differs from this one at a single base, so this may be a read error. This CDR3 is CAIRGQSNTEASF. The CDR3 coding sequence is TGTGCCATCCGGGGACAGTCGAACACTGAAGCTTCCTTT. The chain is built from TRBV10-3 and TRBJ1-1; TRBD1 aligns across 7 bases. Germline V lookup: CDR1 ENHRY, CDR2 SYGVKD. This CDR3 spans 13 amino acids.

The rearrangement joins TRBV20-1 to TRBJ2-7; 8 bases match TRBD1. Germline V CDR1 and CDR2: DFQATT, SNEGSKA (reference sequence). This CDR3 is built from 13 residues. In DNA form, the CDR3 reads TGCAGTGCTAGGGAGGGACAGGCCTTTGTGCAGCACGTC. This gives the protein CSAREGQAFVQHV.

As for this clonotype: Since the CDR3 does not end with the conserved phenylalanine or tryptophan, this likely comes from a read error. The chain joins TRBV10-1 to TRBJ2-1, with 8 positions matching TRBD2. This CDR3 contains 14 residues. Per the germline V gene, CDR1 is WNHNN and CDR2 is SYGVQD (reference sequence). With 3 bases clipped from V and 7 bases from J, the junction kept 5 bases outside the gene matches. The CDR3: CASSDRGGRNEQFL. As DNA, the CDR3 is TGCGCCAGCAGTGACCGGGGGGGGAGAAATGAGCAGTTCCTC.

The rearrangement links TRBV2 to TRBJ2-5; TRBD1 might be the D (6 bases). Germline V lookup: CDR1 SNHLY, CDR2 FYNNEI. Trimming cost V 5 bases and J 0 bases, with 7 bases left between them. The CDR3 length is 13 residues. As DNA, the CDR3 is TGTGCCAGCAGTAGGGACAACCAAGAGACCCAGTACTTC. Its translation: CASSRDNQETQYF.

This clonotype has just one count. A read error may explain this, as a much larger clone is one base away. The V gene is TRBV18, the J gene TRBJ1-6; 8 bases are shared with TRBD1. CDR3 length equals 14 residues. Per the germline V gene, CDR1 is KGHSH and CDR2 is LQKENI. The CDR3, as DNA: TGTGCCAGCTCAGGACAGGGCGGTAATTCACCCCCCCACTTT. Amino acid sequence: CASSGQGGNSPPHF.

The rearrangement links TRBV18 to TRBJ2-1; maybe TRBD2 (6 bases). V was cut by 3 bases and J by 2 bases, with 11 bases left in between. CDR1 KGHSH and CDR2 LQKENI come from the germline V gene. This CDR3 contains 15 residues. The CDR3 sequence: CASSPTGGTYNEQFF. In DNA form, the CDR3 reads TGTGCCAGCTCACCGACTGGCGGGACCTACAATGAGCAGTTCTTC.

On this clonotype itself: Since a much larger clone is just one base distant, this may be a read error. The V and J genes are TRBV15 and TRBJ2-1, with D hard to call. This CDR3 has 15 residues. Germline loops: CDR1 LNHNV, CDR2 YYDKDF (reference sequence). CDR3 region: CAASRDGQSYNEQFF. The DNA for the CDR3 is TGTGCCGCCAGCAGAGATGGGCAGTCCTACAATGAGCAGTTCTTC.

The table lists this clonotype with many counts. CDR3 protein: CASSLAIPGTDTQYF. CDR3 bases: TGTGCCAGCAGCTTAGCGATACCAGGAACAGATACGCAGTATTTT. The chain uses TRBV7-2 and TRBJ2-3; unclear D gene. V was trimmed by 0 bases and J by 3 bases, leaving 10 bases between them. The germline V gene has CDR1 SGHTA and CDR2 FQGNSA. The CDR3 sequence is 15 residues long.

The chain combines TRBV2 with TRBJ2-3, with D maybe TRBD1 (5 bases). The CDR3 is made up of 14 amino acids. Germline CDR1 SNHLY, CDR2 FYNNEI. The V and J ends lost 6 bases and 2 bases respectively, with 12 bases between them. CDR3 bases: TGTGCCAGCAGGACAGACTCTTCCACAGATACGCAGTATTTT. Protein product: CASRTDSSTDTQYF.

This clonotype has a count of ten or more. J is TRBJ2-7 and V is TRBV20-1, with a tentative D call TRBD2 (6 bases). This CDR3 spans 16 amino acids. Germline V gene sequence: CDR1 DFQATT, CDR2 SNEGSKA (reference sequence). The V gene lost 0 bases and the J gene lost 1 base, with 16 bases spanning the gap. The CDR3, as DNA: TGCAGTGCTAGAGAAGCGAAATTGACTAGTTCCTACGAGCAGTACTTC. Translating it yields CSAREAKLTSSYEQYF.

This clonotype has more than one count but fewer than ten. The chain is built from TRBV6-4 and TRBJ1-1, with a tentative D call TRBD1 (5 bases). The CDR3 runs 13 residues. V was cut by 4 bases and J by 1 base, with 7 bases left in between. CDR1 is MRHNA, CDR2 SNTAGT, per germline. The CDR3 protein is CASSATGNTEAFF. The CDR3 coding sequence is TGTGCCAGCAGTGCTACAGGGAACACTGAAGCTTTCTTT.

This clonotype has more than one count but fewer than ten. The J gene is TRBJ2-3, the V gene TRBV24-1; a weak D match, TRBD1 (5 bases). Trimming cost V 0 bases and J 2 bases, with 11 bases left between them. CDR3 size: 16 residues. CDR1 and CDR2 (germline): KGHDR, SFDVKD. CDR3 in DNA: TGTGCCACCAGTGATTTGGGGCAGGGCCCCACAGATACGCAGTATTTT. Encoded protein: CATSDLGQGPTDTQYF.

This clonotype was seen repeatedly, ten times or more. V gene TRBV24-1 combines with J gene TRBJ2-5; D ambiguous. In germline, CDR1 is KGHDR, CDR2 SFDVKD. The CDR3 length is 15 residues. The ends were cut back, 7 bases at V and 1 base at J, with 15 bases in the middle. The DNA for the CDR3 is TGTGCCACCAGAGGACCGAGCGAAGTCCAAGAGACCCAGTACTTC. Translation gives CATRGPSEVQETQYF.

This clonotype was seen ten or more times. This sequence joins TRBV4-1 and TRBJ2-1; D is unresolved. The CDR3 covers 14 residues. Trimming pared 0 bases from V and 10 bases from J, leaving 13 bases between. Germline V gives CDR1 MGHRA, CDR2 YSYEKL. For the CDR3, the DNA is TGCGCCAGCAGCCAAGATCGCATTGCCGGCGAGCAGTTCTTC. Encoded protein: CASSQDRIAGEQFF.

Details on this clonotype: Possible read error: a much larger clone is one base away. The gene calls are TRBV25-1 and TRBJ2-4; the D call may be TRBD1 or TRBD2 (5 bases each). The CDR3 sequence is 15 residues long. The V end was cut by 7 bases, the J end by 1 base, with 14 bases between. Germline CDR1 is MGHDK and CDR2 is SYGVNS. The DNA for the CDR3 is TGTGCCAGCATGGGCGCCGGGGACGCCAAAAACATTCAGTACTTC. As protein: CASMGAGDAKNIQYF.